These T cell receptor beta chains were read from a single sample in a study of regulatory and conventional T cells in RAG deficiency. The table came from immunoSEQ multiplex PCR; TCRdb's copy has only in-frame clones and leaves some out. The table includes fewer than 35,000 clones, 75% to 90% detected once. These data also formed part of another study, on regulatory T cells.

Sequenced sample: CD8+ T cells sorted from blood. These receptors all stem from a human donor in good health. Both conserved end residues are part of each CDR3. The D gene is left open where the match is weak. Rows may omit the clone size; those that give it use once, few, many or a size class.

>TRBV4-1|-|-|TRBJ2-5
CASSQDPGFRETQYF
TGCGCCAGCAGCCAAGATCCGGGCTTCCGAGAGACCCAGTACTTC
>TRBV11-2|-|-|TRBJ1-4
CASSRGGPSNEKLFF
TGTGCCAGCAGCCGGGGGGGACCTTCGAATGAAAAACTGTTTTTT
>TRBV7-3|once|TRBD2|TRBJ2-7
CAPPTHAGLAGVYEQYF
TGTGCCCCCCCGACACACGCGGGACTAGCGGGAGTCTACGAGCAGTACTTC
>TRBV6-5|-|TRBD1|TRBJ1-5
CASRETGRSEPQHF
TGTGCCAGCAGAGAGACAGGGCGCAGTGAGCCCCAGCATTTT
>TRBV27|-|-|TRBJ1-6
CASSSTGAYSPLHF
TGTGCCAGCAGTTCAACAGGAGCTTATTCACCCCTCCACTTT
>TRBV27|-|-|TRBJ1-2
CASSSAGLEKSANYGYTF
TGTGCCAGCAGTTCGGCAGGCCTCGAGAAAAGCGCTAACTATGGCTACACCTTC
>TRBV19|-|-|TRBJ1-1
CASSQGYTEAFF
TGTGCCAGTAGTCAAGGGTACACTGAAGCTTTCTTT
>TRBV28|-|-|TRBJ2-1
CASSPPWREQFF
TGTGCCAGCAGTCCCCCTTGGAGGGAGCAGTTCTTC
>TRBV27|-|-|TRBJ1-3
CASSLSFPGNTIYF
TGTGCCAGCAGTTTATCATTCCCCGGAAACACCATATATTTT
>TRBV5-6|-|TRBD2|TRBJ2-1
CASSLGLAGKVEQFF
TGTGCCAGCAGCTTGGGGCTAGCGGGAAAGGTTGAGCAGTTCTTC
>TRBV15|-|-|TRBJ1-1
CATSRDPWPNTEAFF
TGTGCCACCAGCAGGGACCCATGGCCGAACACTGAAGCTTTCTTT
>TRBV7-9|-|-|TRBJ2-5
CASSSYQETQYF
TGTGCCAGCAGCTCTTACCAAGAGACCCAGTACTTC
>TRBV5-1|-|TRBD2|TRBJ2-7
CASSFSGAPHEQYF
TGCGCCAGCAGCTTTAGCGGGGCACCCCACGAGCAGTACTTC
>TRBV27|-|-|TRBJ2-2
CASSSSVGGELFF
TGTGCCAGCAGTTCATCGGTGGGCGGGGAGCTGTTTTTT
>TRBV12-5|-|-|TRBJ2-7
CASGGSGSEQYF
TGTGCTAGTGGCGGGAGTGGGAGCGAGCAGTACTTC
>TRBV5-6|-|TRBD1|TRBJ1-2
CASSSLLPGQEHYGYTF
TGTGCCAGCAGCTCGTTACTACCCGGACAGGAACACTATGGCTACACCTTC
>TRBV4-1|few|TRBD2|TRBJ2-1
CASSQEGTSTYNEQFF
TGCGCCAGCAGCCAAGAGGGGACTAGCACCTACAATGAGCAGTTCTTC
>TRBV6-5|once|-|TRBJ1-1
CASSYVTQGTEAFF
TGTGCCAGCAGTTACGTCACCCAGGGGACTGAAGCTTTCTTT
>TRBV7-3|-|TRBD2|TRBJ2-1
CASSLGAGGSGEQFF
TGTGCCAGCAGCTTAGGAGCGGGGGGGTCCGGTGAGCAGTTCTTC
>TRBV15|-|TRBD1|TRBJ2-7
CATSKPGQGLYEQYF
TGTGCCACCAGCAAACCGGGACAGGGTCTATACGAGCAGTACTTC
>TRBV19|-|-|TRBJ1-1
CASSPRANTEAFF
TGTGCCAGTAGTCCAAGGGCGAACACTGAAGCTTTCTTT
>TRBV13|once|TRBD1|TRBJ2-7
CASSPPGQGAYEQYF
TGTGCCAGCAGCCCACCGGGACAGGGGGCCTACGAGCAGTACTTC
>TRBV11-2|-|TRBD2|TRBJ2-1
CASSPRGGTYNEQFF
TGTGCCAGCAGCCCCCGGGGGGGTACCTACAATGAGCAGTTCTTC
>TRBV27|-|-|TRBJ1-6
CASSLREAYNSPLHF
TGTGCCAGCAGTCTAAGGGAGGCGTATAATTCACCCCTCCACTTT
>TRBV28|-|TRBD1|TRBJ1-2
CATFLPGQHGYTF
TGTGCCACATTTTTACCGGGACAGCATGGCTACACCTTC
>TRBV6-9|-|TRBD1|TRBJ2-7
CASRPDRTNYEQYF
TGTGCCAGCAGACCGGACAGGACAAACTACGAGCAGTACTTC
>TRBV9|-|-|TRBJ1-1
CASSGQGGNTEAFF
TGTGCCAGCAGCGGGCAGGGTGGGAACACTGAAGCTTTCTTT
>TRBV7-9|-|-|TRBJ1-4
CASSSRDGNEKLFF
TGTGCCAGCAGCTCCCGGGACGGTAATGAAAAACTGTTTTTT
>TRBV6-5|-|TRBD1|TRBJ1-1
CASSGGDSMNTEAFF
TGTGCCAGCAGTGGAGGGGACAGCATGAACACTGAAGCTTTCTTT
>TRBV7-2|-|-|TRBJ2-1
CASSLGAVLSSYNEQFF
TGTGCCAGCAGCTTAGGCGCCGTACTGAGCTCCTACAATGAGCAGTTCTTC
>TRBV28|-|-|TRBJ1-5
CASSTDSFGQPQHF
TGTGCCAGCAGCACCGACAGTTTCGGCCAGCCCCAGCATTTT
>TRBV16|-|-|TRBJ2-3
CASSPTADTQYF
TGTGCCAGCAGCCCCACGGCAGATACGCAGTATTTT
>TRBV6-5|-|TRBD1|TRBJ1-1
CASSPGQGFAEAFF
TGTGCCAGCAGCCCGGGACAGGGTTTTGCTGAAGCTTTCTTT
>TRBV6-8|-|-|TRBJ2-7
CASRSSTTREQYF
TGTGCCAGCCGGTCCTCTACGACGCGGGAGCAGTACTTC
>TRBV4-2|-|-|TRBJ1-2
CASSQEDQGYGYTF
TGTGCCAGCAGCCAAGAGGATCAGGGCTATGGCTACACCTTC
>TRBV29-1|-|-|TRBJ2-7
CSVERGEQYF
TGCAGCGTTGAGAGGGGCGAGCAGTACTTC
>TRBV6-5|-|-|TRBJ2-7
CASSTGSPNTYEQYF
TGTGCCAGCAGTACGGGCTCCCCTAATACCTACGAGCAGTACTTC
>TRBV14|-|-|TRBJ2-7
CASSQRLTPYEQYF
TGTGCCAGCAGCCAGCGGCTGACGCCCTACGAGCAGTACTTC
>TRBV6-5|once|-|TRBJ2-7
CASRDSYEQYF
TGTGCCAGCAGGGACTCCTACGAGCAGTACTTC
>TRBV7-9|-|TRBD2|TRBJ2-1
CASSRTSHNEQFF
TGTGCCAGCAGCCGGACTAGCCACAATGAGCAGTTCTTC
>TRBV30|-|TRBD1|TRBJ1-2
CACITGTGVVLRDGYTF
TGTGCCTGCATTACCGGGACAGGGGTAGTGCTCCGGGATGGCTACACCTTC
>TRBV7-3|-|TRBD2|TRBJ2-1
CASSQERGEGNEQFF
TGTGCCAGCAGCCAGGAGCGGGGGGAAGGCAATGAGCAGTTCTTC
>TRBV19|few|-|TRBJ2-7
CASSIAGYEQYF
TGTGCCAGTAGTATAGCTGGCTACGAGCAGTACTTC
>TRBV6-1|-|TRBD2|TRBJ2-7
CASSEGTSGSFGGTYEQYF
TGTGCCAGCAGTGAAGGGACTAGCGGGAGTTTTGGTGGAACCTACGAGCAGTACTTC
>TRBV5-1|-|TRBD2|TRBJ2-5
CASNLAGGGETQYF
TGCGCCAGCAACCTAGCGGGAGGTGGAGAGACCCAGTACTTC
>TRBV11-3|once|-|TRBJ2-1
CASSPKTPAYAEQFF
TGTGCCAGCAGCCCAAAAACCCCGGCCTACGCGGAGCAGTTCTTC